This T cell receptor (beta chain) comes out of a study of cytomegalovirus exposure and HLA in healthy donors. PCR primers comprised 60 Vbeta and 13 Jbeta primers. The assay was immunoSEQ multiplex PCR, and TCRdb's table has in-frame clones only and misses some. The table shows around 100,000 clones, with 78% occurring only once. The V end was cut by 3 bases, the J end by 1 base, with 6 bases between. The V gene's germline CDR1 is MDHEN and CDR2 SYDVKM. The CDR3 runs to 13 residues. The sequenced sample was PBMCs. The origin of this receptor is a male donor in good health and CMV-seropositive. The J gene is TRBJ1-2, the V gene TRBV28; D is undetermined. CDR3 in amino acids: CASSLGFNYGYTF. CDR3 bases: TGTGCCAGCAGTTTGGGCTTTAACTATGGCTACACCTTC.